The rows below give T cell receptor beta chains drawn from one sample of a study of T cell responses to AZD1222 COVID-19 vaccine. Assay: immunoSEQ multiplex PCR; the TCRdb copy retains only in-frame clones and omits some. The table lists about 67,000 clones, under 90% of them singletons, with 21% in the top ten. The sequencing here drew on peripheral blood, taken on day 0 of AZD1222 vaccination. Receptors originate from an adult in good health. The CDR3 runs from the conserved cysteine through the conserved F or W. Fields, in order: V gene, D gene, clone size, J gene, CDR3 protein, CDR3 DNA. The D gene is left open where the match is weak. Clone sizes are given selectively: once, few, many, or a class where the clone is expanded.

v_call: TRBV30; d_call: -; clone_size: -; j_call: TRBJ1-5; cdr3_aa: CAWSVGFGAGFSNQPQHF; cdr3_nt: TGTGCCTGGAGTGTTGGTTTTGGGGCAGGCTTTAGCAATCAGCCCCAGCATTTT
v_call: TRBV12-3/TRBV12-4; d_call: -; clone_size: -; j_call: TRBJ1-2; cdr3_aa: CASSLEGWYGYTF; cdr3_nt: TGTGCCAGCAGTTTAGAGGGGTGGTATGGCTACACCTTC
v_call: TRBV5-1; d_call: -; clone_size: -; j_call: TRBJ2-7; cdr3_aa: CASSSYDPGPRRDEQYF; cdr3_nt: TGCGCCAGCAGTTCATACGACCCGGGACCCAGGAGGGACGAGCAGTACTTC
v_call: TRBV4-1; d_call: -; clone_size: -; j_call: TRBJ1-4; cdr3_aa: CASSQEVFEGKLFF; cdr3_nt: TGCGCCAGCAGCCAAGAGGTCTTCGAGGGAAAACTGTTTTTT
v_call: TRBV5-1; d_call: -; clone_size: -; j_call: TRBJ2-1; cdr3_aa: CASSRDYNEQFF; cdr3_nt: TGCGCCAGCAGCCGCGATTACAATGAGCAGTTCTTC
v_call: TRBV4-1; d_call: -; clone_size: -; j_call: TRBJ1-5; cdr3_aa: CASSQDGSNQPQHF; cdr3_nt: TGCGCCAGCAGCCAAGATGGGAGCAATCAGCCCCAGCATTTT
v_call: TRBV2; d_call: TRBD1; clone_size: -; j_call: TRBJ1-2; cdr3_aa: CASRLTGDYGYTF; cdr3_nt: TGTGCCAGCCGGTTGACAGGGGACTATGGCTACACCTTC
v_call: TRBV7-8; d_call: -; clone_size: -; j_call: TRBJ2-3; cdr3_aa: CASSFVITDTQYF; cdr3_nt: TGTGCCAGCAGCTTCGTCATCACAGATACGCAGTATTTT
v_call: TRBV5-6; d_call: -; clone_size: -; j_call: TRBJ2-3; cdr3_aa: CASSFSTDTQYF; cdr3_nt: TGTGCCAGCAGCTTTAGCACAGATACGCAGTATTTT
v_call: TRBV6-5; d_call: TRBD1; clone_size: -; j_call: TRBJ1-4; cdr3_aa: CASSPTGTGGEKLFF; cdr3_nt: TGTGCCAGCAGCCCGACCGGGACAGGGGGTGAAAAACTGTTTTTT
v_call: TRBV28; d_call: TRBD1; clone_size: -; j_call: TRBJ1-2; cdr3_aa: CASRRPKGGAAYGYTF; cdr3_nt: TGTGCCAGCAGGAGGCCGAAAGGGGGCGCGGCCTATGGCTACACCTTC
v_call: TRBV29-1; d_call: TRBD1; clone_size: few; j_call: TRBJ2-6; cdr3_aa: CSVERSDRENSGANVLTF; cdr3_nt: TGCAGCGTTGAACGGTCCGACAGGGAAAACTCTGGGGCCAACGTCCTGACTTTC
v_call: TRBV11-2; d_call: TRBD1; clone_size: once; j_call: TRBJ1-2; cdr3_aa: CASSLLRTGASYGYTF; cdr3_nt: TGTGCCAGCAGCTTGCTCCGGACAGGTGCCTCCTATGGCTACACCTTC
v_call: TRBV11-2; d_call: TRBD1; clone_size: few; j_call: TRBJ1-1; cdr3_aa: CASSFIRGRRTEAFF; cdr3_nt: TGTGCCAGCAGCTTTATCAGGGGGCGCAGGACTGAAGCTTTCTTT
v_call: TRBV9; d_call: -; clone_size: -; j_call: TRBJ1-1; cdr3_aa: CASSVQIGGGDAFF; cdr3_nt: TGTGCCAGCAGCGTACAGATTGGAGGAGGGGATGCTTTCTTT
v_call: TRBV12-5; d_call: TRBD2; clone_size: -; j_call: TRBJ2-5; cdr3_aa: CASGLWGGETQYF; cdr3_nt: TGTGCTAGTGGTTTGTGGGGGGGAGAGACCCAGTACTTC
v_call: TRBV11-3; d_call: TRBD2; clone_size: -; j_call: TRBJ2-1; cdr3_aa: CASSHEGLAGTNEQFF; cdr3_nt: TGTGCCAGCAGCCATGAGGGACTAGCGGGAACCAATGAGCAGTTCTTC
v_call: TRBV28; d_call: -; clone_size: -; j_call: TRBJ1-1; cdr3_aa: CASSLIREGTEAFF; cdr3_nt: TGTGCCAGCAGTTTAATCCGCGAGGGTACTGAAGCTTTCTTT
v_call: TRBV5-8; d_call: -; clone_size: -; j_call: TRBJ1-2; cdr3_aa: CASSPQGYGYTF; cdr3_nt: TGTGCCAGCAGCCCCCAGGGATATGGCTACACCTTC
v_call: TRBV7-6; d_call: TRBD2; clone_size: -; j_call: TRBJ2-3; cdr3_aa: CASSSLAGGADTQYF; cdr3_nt: TGTGCCAGCAGCTCACTAGCGGGGGGAGCAGATACGCAGTATTTT
v_call: TRBV19; d_call: -; clone_size: -; j_call: TRBJ1-1; cdr3_aa: CASAGQFTEAFF; cdr3_nt: TGTGCCAGTGCCGGACAGTTCACTGAAGCTTTCTTT
v_call: TRBV4-3; d_call: -; clone_size: -; j_call: TRBJ1-2; cdr3_aa: CASSQDWVYGYTF; cdr3_nt: TGCGCCAGCAGCCAAGACTGGGTTTATGGCTACACCTTC
v_call: TRBV6-2/TRBV6-3; d_call: -; clone_size: -; j_call: TRBJ1-6; cdr3_aa: CASSYGGRNSPLHF; cdr3_nt: TGTGCCAGCAGTTATGGGGGCAGAAATTCACCCCTCCACTTT
v_call: TRBV7-9; d_call: TRBD2; clone_size: once; j_call: TRBJ2-3; cdr3_aa: CASSLGLAGLTDTQYF; cdr3_nt: TGTGCCAGCAGCTTAGGTCTAGCGGGACTGACAGATACGCAGTATTTT